Listed below are T cell receptor beta chains from one sample, sequenced in a study of cytomegalovirus exposure and HLA in healthy donors. Profiling relied on immunoSEQ multiplex PCR, and the TCRdb table lists in-frame clones only, not all of them. The repertoire table contains about 200,000 clones. Sequenced sample: PBMCs. The receptors stem from a woman aged 30 to 39 in good health and CMV-seropositive. Both conserved end residues are part of each CDR3. D genes are given only for firm matches.

V gene,CDR3 length,D gene,J gene,CDR3 protein,CDR3 DNA
TRBV6-5,12,.,TRBJ1-6,CASSPGDSPLHF,TGTGCCAGCAGCCCCGGGGATTCACCCCTCCACTTT
TRBV5-1,14,.,TRBJ1-1,CASSFARMNTEAFF,TGCGCCAGCAGCTTCGCCAGGATGAACACTGAAGCTTTCTTT
TRBV27,15,TRBD1,TRBJ2-7,CASSTITQGAYEQYF,TGTGCCAGCAGTACCATTACCCAGGGGGCCTACGAGCAGTACTTC
TRBV7-2,17,.,TRBJ2-1,CASSPQWGRRDYNEQFF,TGTGCCAGCAGCCCCCAATGGGGCCGGCGGGATTACAATGAGCAGTTCTTC
TRBV4-1,17,TRBD2,TRBJ2-1,CASSQEGLAGGLNEQFF,TGCGCCAGCAGCCAAGAGGGACTAGCGGGGGGGCTCAATGAGCAGTTCTTC
TRBV4-1,12,.,TRBJ2-7,CASSQDHGKQYF,TGCGCCAGCAGCCAAGATCACGGGAAGCAGTACTTC
TRBV6-1,14,.,TRBJ1-3,CASSLGDSGNTIYF,TGTGCCAGCAGTTTGGGCGATTCTGGAAACACCATATATTTT
TRBV11-2,14,.,TRBJ1-4,CASLDAGAGEKLFF,TGTGCCAGCCTGGATGCGGGGGCTGGCGAAAAACTGTTTTTT
TRBV19,16,.,TRBJ1-5,CASSIGPGGRNQPQHF,TGTGCCAGTAGTATAGGCCCGGGGGGCCGCAATCAGCCCCAGCATTTT
TRBV19,16,.,TRBJ2-1,CASSTRDTSSYNEQFF,TGTGCCAGTAGTACCCGGGACACTTCATCCTACAATGAGCAGTTCTTC
TRBV5-8,17,TRBD1,TRBJ1-1,CASSRRQGAFMNTEAFF,TGTGCCAGCAGCCGGCGACAGGGGGCATTTATGAACACTGAAGCTTTCTTT
TRBV19,13,TRBD1,TRBJ1-2,CASSIQTGDGYTF,TGTGCCAGTAGTATACAGACAGGGGATGGCTACACCTTC
TRBV18,15,.,TRBJ1-1,CASSIGVTANTEAFF,TGTGCCAGCTCGATCGGGGTAACGGCTAACACTGAAGCTTTCTTT
TRBV5-1,16,TRBD1,TRBJ2-7,CASSLKTGGVPYEQYF,TGCGCCAGCAGCTTAAAGACAGGGGGGGTCCCCTACGAGCAGTACTTC